The rows below give T cell receptor beta chains drawn from one sample of a study of blood T cell repertoires in COVID-19. Produced via immunoSEQ multiplex PCR; TCRdb's table is partial and in-frame only. Altogether 150,000 to 200,000 clones are present, about 88% being singletons, with the ten largest covering approximately 15%. The sequenced sample was peripheral blood. The receptors stem from a man younger than 40 with active or convalescent COVID-19. The CDR3 runs from the conserved cysteine through the conserved F or W. D genes are given only for firm matches. The size entry is marked missing in some rows and otherwise reads once, few, many or a size class.

TRBV6-6	NA	NA	TRBJ1-5	TGTGCCAGCAGTTACGAGGCGGGCAATCAGCCCCAGCATTTT	CASSYEAGNQPQHF
TRBV19	NA	NA	TRBJ2-1	TGTGCCAGTAGTACCGCAGGGTACAATGAGCAGTTCTTC	CASSTAGYNEQFF
TRBV30	NA	NA	TRBJ1-6	TGTGCCTGGAGTGTAGGGGCAGATCCCTATAATTCACCCCTCCACTTT	CAWSVGADPYNSPLHF
TRBV7-9	NA	NA	TRBJ1-6	TGTGCCAGCAGTACCCAGGGGAATTCACCCCTCCACTTT	CASSTQGNSPLHF
TRBV5-1	TRBD1	NA	TRBJ1-1	TGCGCCAGCAGCCCGGGGACAGGGGGGAACACTGAAGCTTTCTTT	CASSPGTGGNTEAFF
TRBV19	TRBD2	few	TRBJ2-1	TGTGCCAGTAGTAATAGCGGGACGTTCAGTGAGCAGTTCTTC	CASSNSGTFSEQFF
TRBV7-2	TRBD1	NA	TRBJ1-1	TGTGCCAGCAGCCCAAAGATAGGACAGGGCTATGTGACTGAAGCTTTCTTT	CASSPKIGQGYVTEAFF
TRBV7-2	NA	NA	TRBJ1-2	TGTGCCAGCAGCTCCATTACAGGGCGGAATGGCTACACCTTC	CASSSITGRNGYTF
TRBV5-6	NA	NA	TRBJ1-3	TGTGCCAGCAGCTGGGCCAGGGGAAACACCATATATTTT	CASSWARGNTIYF
TRBV6-1	NA	once	TRBJ2-1	TGTGCCAGCAGTGTCCTCCGCCCGGGACTTCTCAACAATGAGCAGTTCTTC	CASSVLRPGLLNNEQFF
TRBV11-3	NA	few	TRBJ2-7	TGTGCCAGCAGCTTAGCAGGTTACGAGCAGTACTTC	CASSLAGYEQYF
TRBV29-1	TRBD2	NA	TRBJ2-7	TGCAGCGGGCGGGGGGAAGAGCAGTACTTC	CSGRGEEQYF